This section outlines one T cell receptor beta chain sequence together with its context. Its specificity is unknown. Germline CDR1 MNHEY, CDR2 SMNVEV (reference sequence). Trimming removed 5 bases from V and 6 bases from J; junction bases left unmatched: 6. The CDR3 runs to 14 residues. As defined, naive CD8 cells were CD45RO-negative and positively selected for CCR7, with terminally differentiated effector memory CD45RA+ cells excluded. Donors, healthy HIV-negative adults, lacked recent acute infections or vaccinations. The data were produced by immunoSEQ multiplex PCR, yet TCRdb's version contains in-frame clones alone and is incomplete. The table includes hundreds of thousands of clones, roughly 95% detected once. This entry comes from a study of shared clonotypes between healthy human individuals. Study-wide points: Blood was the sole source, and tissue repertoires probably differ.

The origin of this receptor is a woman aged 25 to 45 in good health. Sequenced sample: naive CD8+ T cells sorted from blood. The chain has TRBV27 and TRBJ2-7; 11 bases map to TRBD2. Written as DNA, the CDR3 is TGTGCCAGCAGTGTAGCGGGAGGGTTGGGCGAGCAGTACTTC. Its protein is CASSVAGGLGEQYF.